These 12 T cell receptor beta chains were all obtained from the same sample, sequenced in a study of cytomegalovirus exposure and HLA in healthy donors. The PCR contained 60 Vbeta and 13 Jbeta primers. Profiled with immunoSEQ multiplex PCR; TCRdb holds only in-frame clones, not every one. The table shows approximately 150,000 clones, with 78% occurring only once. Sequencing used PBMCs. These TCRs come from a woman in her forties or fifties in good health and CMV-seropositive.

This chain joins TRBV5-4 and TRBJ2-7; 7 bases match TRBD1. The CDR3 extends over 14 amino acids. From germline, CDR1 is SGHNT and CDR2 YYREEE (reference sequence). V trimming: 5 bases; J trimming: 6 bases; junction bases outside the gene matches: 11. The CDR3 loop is CASSSGQPGGEQYF. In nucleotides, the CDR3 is TGTGCCAGCAGTTCGGGACAACCAGGGGGCGAGCAGTACTTC.

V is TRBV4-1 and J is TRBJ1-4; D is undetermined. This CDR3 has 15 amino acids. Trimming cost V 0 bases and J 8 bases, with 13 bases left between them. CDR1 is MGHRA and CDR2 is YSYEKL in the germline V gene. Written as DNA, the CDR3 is TGCGCCAGCAGCCAAGATGCGAACACCGGGGAAAAACTGTTTTTT. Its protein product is CASSQDANTGEKLFF.

CDR3 sequence reads: CASSSSGVSETQYF. CDR3 in DNA: TGTGCCAGCAGCTCAAGCGGGGTCTCTGAGACCCAGTACTTC. V gene TRBV9 combines with J gene TRBJ2-5; 7 nucleotides line up with TRBD2. Trimming took 4 bases from V and 5 from J; bases not matched to a gene: 8. Germline lookup yields CDR1 SGDLS and CDR2 YYNGEE. The CDR3 totals 14 residues. The whole variable domain, filled in from reference TRBV9 and TRBJ2-5, reads DSGVTQTPKHLITATGQRVTLRCSPRSGDLSVYWYQQSLDQGLQFLIQYYNGEERAKGNILERFSAQQFPDLHSELNLSSLELGDSALYFCASSSSGVSETQYFGPGTRLLVL.

CDR3 nucleotides: TGTGCCAGCAGCCAACGGGGACAGGACTTTAACTATGGCTACACCTTC. Translated: CASSQRGQDFNYGYTF. The chain links TRBV14 to TRBJ1-2; 8 bases line up with TRBD1. The trim removed 2 bases at V and 1 base at J, leaving 6 bases unmatched. Germline CDR1 SGHDN, CDR2 FVKESK. This CDR3 comprises 16 residues.

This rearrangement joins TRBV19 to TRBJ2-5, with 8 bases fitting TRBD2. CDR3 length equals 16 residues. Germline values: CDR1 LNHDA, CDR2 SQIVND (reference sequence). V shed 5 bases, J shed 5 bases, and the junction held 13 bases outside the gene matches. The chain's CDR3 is CASSSLGDGTRETQYF. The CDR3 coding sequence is TGTGCCAGTAGTTCCCTTGGGGACGGGACTAGGGAGACCCAGTACTTC.

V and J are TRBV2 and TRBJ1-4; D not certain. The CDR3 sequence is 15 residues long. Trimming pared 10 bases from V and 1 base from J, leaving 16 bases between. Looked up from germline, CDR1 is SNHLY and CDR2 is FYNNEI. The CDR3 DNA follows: TGTGCCACCCTAGGAGTGGAGGTAACTAATGAAAAACTGTTTTTT. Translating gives CATLGVEVTNEKLFF.

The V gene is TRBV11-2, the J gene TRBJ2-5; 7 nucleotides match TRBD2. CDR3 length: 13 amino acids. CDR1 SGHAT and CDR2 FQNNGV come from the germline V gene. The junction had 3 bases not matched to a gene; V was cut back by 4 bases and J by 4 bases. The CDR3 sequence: CASSWGGGETQYF. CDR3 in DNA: TGTGCCAGCAGCTGGGGGGGAGGAGAGACCCAGTACTTC.

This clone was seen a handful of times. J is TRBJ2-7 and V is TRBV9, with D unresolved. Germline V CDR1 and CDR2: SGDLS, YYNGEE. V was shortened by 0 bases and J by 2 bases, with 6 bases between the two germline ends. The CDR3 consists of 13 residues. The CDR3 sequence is CASSVGTTYEQYF. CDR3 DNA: TGTGCCAGCAGCGTAGGTACAACCTACGAGCAGTACTTC.

CDR3 protein: CASSPRTRGSYEQYF. CDR3 nucleotides: TGTGCCAGCTCACCACGCACGCGTGGTAGTTACGAGCAGTACTTC. V is TRBV18 and J is TRBJ2-7; D call uncertain. The CDR3 spans 15 residues. The V and J ends lost 1 base and 4 bases respectively, with 14 bases between them. CDR1 is KGHSH and CDR2 is LQKENI in the germline V gene.

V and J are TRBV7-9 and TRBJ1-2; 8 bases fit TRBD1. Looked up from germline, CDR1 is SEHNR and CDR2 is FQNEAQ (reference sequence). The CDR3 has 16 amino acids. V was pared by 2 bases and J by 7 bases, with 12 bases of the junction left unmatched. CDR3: CASSLSGGAGGSGYTF. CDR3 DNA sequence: TGTGCCAGCAGCTTATCCGGCGGGGCAGGGGGCTCTGGCTACACCTTC.

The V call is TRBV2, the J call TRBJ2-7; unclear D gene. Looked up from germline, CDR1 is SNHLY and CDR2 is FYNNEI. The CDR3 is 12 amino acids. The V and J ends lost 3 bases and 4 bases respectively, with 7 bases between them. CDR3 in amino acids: CASSDLRYEQYF. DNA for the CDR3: TGTGCCAGCAGTGATCTTCGTTACGAGCAGTACTTC.

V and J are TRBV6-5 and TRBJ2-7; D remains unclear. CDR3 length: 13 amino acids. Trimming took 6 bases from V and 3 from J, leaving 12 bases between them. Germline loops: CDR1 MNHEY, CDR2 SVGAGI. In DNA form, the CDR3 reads TGTGCCAGCAGCCTATCCCCGAACTACGAGCAGTACTTC. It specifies CASSLSPNYEQYF.